A single sample gave rise to the 14 T cell receptor beta chains below, sequenced in a study of blood T cell repertoires in COVID-19 (dated by TCRdb to 2020 to 2022). The library was made by the immunoSEQ multiplex PCR assay. TCRdb holds this immuneACCESS table with in-frame rearrangements only. Some clones are missing; in checked studies, unresolved V genes explain under half, and the rest has no known cause. In this sample the table shows fewer than 250,000 clones, 65% to 85% of which occur a single time. Approximately 5.7% of the sample belongs to the ten largest clones. Input material: peripheral blood. Receptors originate from a human donor in a cohort sampled during active COVID-19.

The rearrangement uses TRBV7-2 and TRBJ1-3, with D hard to call. The CDR3 totals 15 residues. Germline CDR1 and CDR2: SGHTA and FQGNSA. The germline V and J ends were trimmed by 1 base and 0 bases, with 7 bases remaining between them. The CDR3 loop reads CASSLEHYSGNTIYF. The CDR3 nucleotides read TGTGCCAGCAGCTTAGAGCACTACTCTGGAAACACCATATATTTT.

The chain carries TRBV12-5 and TRBJ2-3, with TRBD1 as a possible D gene (5 bases). Germline CDR1 LGHNT, CDR2 FRNRAP. Trimming took off 8 bases at V and 2 bases at J, with 11 bases between the two ends. CDR3 length: 13 amino acids. CDR3 protein: CASSKDNTDTQYF. The CDR3 DNA follows: TGTGCTAGTTCGAAGGACAACACAGATACGCAGTATTTT.

The chain couples TRBV7-9 to TRBJ1-1; 9 nucleotides line up with TRBD1. Trimming cost V 4 bases and J 6 bases; bases outside gene matches: 9. CDR1 SEHNR and CDR2 FQNEAQ come from the germline V gene (reference sequence). This CDR3 is built from 15 residues. CDR3 sequence: CASSSRQGEGAEAFF. CDR3 DNA: TGTGCCAGCAGCTCCCGACAGGGGGAGGGGGCTGAAGCTTTCTTT.

The rearrangement links TRBV6-6 to TRBJ2-5; TRBD2 aligns across 12 bases. With 5 bases clipped from V and 5 bases from J, the junction kept 9 bases outside the gene matches. This CDR3 spans 16 amino acids. Germline CDR1 is MNHNY and CDR2 is SVGAGI (reference sequence). The chain's CDR3 is CASSPRTSGERETQYF. The CDR3 region has the DNA TGTGCCAGCAGTCCGCGGACTAGCGGGGAGAGGGAGACCCAGTACTTC.

The chain carries TRBV7-9 and TRBJ2-2; TRBD2 might be the D (5 bases). V was pared by 6 bases and J by 7 bases, with 18 bases between. The CDR3 spans 15 residues. The germline V gene encodes CDR1 SEHNR and CDR2 FQNEAQ (reference sequence). The CDR3 region is CASSTRREGHGELFF. The DNA of the CDR3 is TGTGCCAGCAGTACCCGTAGAGAGGGCCACGGGGAGCTGTTTTTT. The full variable domain, rest sourced from reference TRBV7-9 and TRBJ2-2, is DTGVSQNPRHKITKRGQNVTFRCDPISEHNRLYWYRQTLGQGPEFLTYFQNEAQLEKSRLLSDRFSAERPKGSFSTLEIQRTEQGDSAMYLCASSTRREGHGELFFGEGSRLTVL.

V usage is TRBV5-1 and J usage is TRBJ2-3, with unresolved D. The V gene lost 4 bases and the J gene lost 3 bases, with 12 bases spanning the gap. CDR3 length equals 14 residues. Looked up from germline, CDR1 is SGHRS and CDR2 is YFSETQ. CDR3: CASSEVSGTDTQYF. Written as DNA, the CDR3 is TGCGCCAGCAGCGAGGTTTCTGGGACAGATACGCAGTATTTT. The full variable domain, rest sourced from reference TRBV5-1 and TRBJ2-3, is KAGVTQTPRYLIKTRGQQVTLSCSPISGHRSVSWYQQTPGQGLQFLFEYFSETQRNKGNFPGRFSGRQFSNSRSEMNVSTLELGDSALYLCASSEVSGTDTQYFGPGTRLTVL.

This chain uses TRBV19 with TRBJ2-1; D remains ambiguous. Trimming shortened V by 4 bases and J by 3 bases, and 10 bases separated the two germline ends. Germline CDR1 LNHDA, CDR2 SQIVND (reference sequence). This CDR3 contains 14 residues. The CDR3 sequence is CASSTPPNYNEQFF. In DNA form, the CDR3 reads TGTGCCAGTAGTACCCCCCCAAACTACAATGAGCAGTTCTTC.

This clone was seen just once. V and J are TRBV9 and TRBJ1-4; D perhaps matches TRBD1 (5 bases). V was pared by 3 bases and J by 5 bases, with 11 bases between. This CDR3 is 14 amino acids long. In germline, CDR1 is SGDLS, CDR2 YYNGEE. CDR3 DNA: TGTGCCAGCAGCGCCCGACAGACCAATGAAAAACTGTTTTTT. This encodes CASSARQTNEKLFF.

The CDR3 reads CASSHLGLAGTYEQYF. In nucleotides, the CDR3 is TGCGCCAGCAGCCATCTCGGACTAGCGGGAACCTACGAGCAGTACTTC. The rearrangement links TRBV4-1 to TRBJ2-7, with 12 bases lining up with TRBD2. With V trimmed by 3 bases and J by 2 bases, 5 bases remained unmatched. CDR1 is MGHRA, CDR2 YSYEKL, per germline. The CDR3 runs 16 residues.

The chain employs TRBV24-1 and TRBJ2-1; a weak D match, TRBD2 (6 bases). CDR3 length: 13 amino acids. Deletions cut 5 bases from V and 6 bases from J, with 10 bases between. CDR1 and CDR2 (germline): KGHDR, SFDVKD. The CDR3 sequence: CATSGGGGNEQFF. The CDR3 nucleotides read TGTGCCACCAGTGGTGGGGGAGGCAATGAGCAGTTCTTC.

The chain joins TRBV19 to TRBJ2-3, with a tentative D call TRBD1 (5 bases). CDR3 length: 14 amino acids. Germline V gives CDR1 LNHDA, CDR2 SQIVND (reference sequence). Deletions cut 8 bases from V and 3 bases from J, with 15 bases between. The CDR3 region has the DNA TGTGCCAGTGGGGCGGATTTTGTTACAGATACGCAGTATTTT. Protein sequence: CASGADFVTDTQYF. The full variable domain, rest sourced from reference TRBV19 and TRBJ2-3, is DGGITQSPKYLFRKEGQNVTLSCEQNLNHDAMYWYRQDPGQGLRLIYYSQIVNDFQKGDIAEGYSVSREKKESFPLTVTSAQKNPTAFYLCASGADFVTDTQYFGPGTRLTVL.

The V gene is TRBV6-1, the J gene TRBJ2-1, with D possibly being TRBD1 (5 bases). Per the germline V gene, CDR1 is MNHNS and CDR2 is SASEGT. The CDR3 contains 13 residues. Trimming left V 2 bases short and J 6 bases short, with 8 bases between. DNA of the CDR3: TGTGCCAGCAGTGAACCGACAGTCAATGAGCAGTTCTTC. Amino acids: CASSEPTVNEQFF.

This rearrangement joins TRBV7-9 to TRBJ2-7; 11 bases are shared with TRBD2. Germline CDR1 and CDR2: SEHNR and FQNEAQ (reference sequence). The CDR3 covers 13 residues. Trimming took 5 bases from V and 6 from J; bases not matched to a gene: 3. The CDR3, as DNA: TGTGCCAGCAGCGCCGGACTAGCGGGCGAGCAGTACTTC. Translated, it gives CASSAGLAGEQYF.

The chain combines TRBV5-1 with TRBJ1-6, with TRBD1 identical over 7 bases. CDR3 size: 15 residues. The ends lost 4 bases at V and 5 bases at J; junction bases unmatched: 6. Germline V gene lookup returns CDR1 SGHRS and CDR2 YFSETQ. The CDR3 DNA is TGCGCCAGCAGCACAACCGGGACAGATAATTCACCCCTCCACTTT. Amino acid sequence: CASSTTGTDNSPLHF.